This entry lists 15 T cell receptor beta chains sequenced from one sample in a study of blood T cell repertoires in COVID-19. Only in-frame clones appear in the TCRdb table, and some are missing; sequencing was by immunoSEQ multiplex PCR. This sample has approximately 160,000 clones, with more than 85% found just once. Sample: peripheral blood. The receptors shown here come from a woman aged 55 to 70 with COVID-19, enrolled during active disease.

V and J are TRBV6-5 and TRBJ1-1; D is unclear. Germline lookup yields CDR1 MNHEY and CDR2 SVGAGI. This CDR3 has 14 amino acids. The V and J ends lost 2 bases and 4 bases respectively, with 11 bases between them. The CDR3 spells CASSYITRGTEAFF. The CDR3 DNA follows: TGTGCCAGCAGTTACATCACCCGGGGCACTGAAGCTTTCTTT.

This chain connects TRBV18 to TRBJ1-2; tentative D call: TRBD1 (6 bases). Trimming stripped 0 bases from V and 4 bases from J, with 12 bases between. Germline CDR1 KGHSH, CDR2 LQKENI. CDR3 length: 15 residues. CDR3 region: CASSPPSVGAYGYTF. CDR3 coding DNA: TGTGCCAGCTCACCACCATCAGTGGGGGCCTATGGCTACACCTTC.

This chain joins TRBV18 and TRBJ1-2; 9 nucleotides agree with TRBD1. The CDR3 is made up of 16 amino acids. In germline, CDR1 is KGHSH, CDR2 LQKENI. V was clipped by 2 bases and J by 1 base; unmatched bases: 5. The CDR3 bases are TGTGCCAGCTCACCAGCGACGACAGGGGGTAACTATGGCTACACCTTC. Translated, it gives CASSPATTGGNYGYTF.

This clone was recorded only once. The chain carries TRBV24-1 and TRBJ2-1, with D tentatively TRBD2 (6 bases). Germline CDR1 and CDR2: KGHDR and SFDVKD. Between the trimmed V and J ends, which lost 3 bases and 6 bases, there was a span of 17 bases. The CDR3 totals 16 residues. The CDR3 protein is CATSDTGPLRGNEQFF. CDR3 nucleotide sequence: TGTGCCACCAGTGATACGGGTCCCCTGCGGGGCAATGAGCAGTTCTTC.

The CDR3 DNA follows: TGTGCCAGTAGTATAGGTGGAGGGGCCGACTATGGCTACACCTTC. Its protein is CASSIGGGADYGYTF. This sequence joins TRBV19 and TRBJ1-2, with a tentative D call TRBD1 (5 bases). Per the germline V gene, CDR1 is LNHDA and CDR2 is SQIVND (reference sequence). Trimming stripped 1 base from V and 3 bases from J, with 12 bases between. The CDR3 is 15 residues long.

The genes are TRBV9 and TRBJ1-3, with 7 bases that match TRBD1. The CDR3 has 14 residues. Germline trimming cut 4 bases from V and 6 bases from J; bases unmatched to any gene: 7. Germline CDR1 is SGDLS and CDR2 is YYNGEE. DNA of the CDR3: TGTGCCAGCAGCCAGACAGGGACAGTAAACACCATATATTTT. Its protein is CASSQTGTVNTIYF. Supplemented by reference TRBV9 and TRBJ1-3, the full variable domain reads DSGVTQTPKHLITATGQRVTLRCSPRSGDLSVYWYQQSLDQGLQFLIQYYNGEERAKGNILERFSAQQFPDLHSELNLSSLELGDSALYFCASSQTGTVNTIYFGEGSWLTVV.

This clone was detected only once. The J gene is TRBJ2-7, the V gene TRBV12-3 or TRBV12-4; D may be TRBD1 (6 bases). With 5 bases removed from V and 3 bases from J, the gap between germline ends came to 11 bases. The CDR3 length is 13 residues. The CDR3 DNA follows: TGTGCCAGCAGTCTGGAACAGGGCTACGAGCAGTACTTC. Encoded protein: CASSLEQGYEQYF.

The chain has TRBV19 and TRBJ1-2; D gene ambiguous. Germline assignment: CDR1 LNHDA and CDR2 SQIVND (reference sequence). V lost 5 bases to trimming and J lost 5 bases, with 18 bases between them. This CDR3 is 15 amino acids long. The CDR3 DNA reads as TGTGCCAGTAGTGGGCAGGAAGTCAGGAATTATGGCTACACCTTC. Its protein product is CASSGQEVRNYGYTF.

This rearrangement joins TRBV6-2 or TRBV6-3 to TRBJ1-5, with TRBD1 matching over 8 bases. Germline trimming cut 4 bases from V and 5 bases from J; bases unmatched to any gene: 4. In germline, CDR1 is MNHEY, CDR2 SVGEGT. CDR3 size: 14 residues. The CDR3 spells CASSLGQEHQPQHF. CDR3 DNA sequence: TGTGCCAGCAGTTTGGGACAGGAACATCAGCCCCAGCATTTT.

This clone was found once. The CDR3 nucleotides are TGTGCCAGCAGCGGTACAGGGGGCGCTGGAGGCTACACCTTC. The encoded protein is CASSGTGGAGGYTF. The V call is TRBV7-8, the J call TRBJ1-2; 9 bases map to TRBD1. This CDR3 is 14 amino acids long. J gave up 8 bases and V 5 bases, and 9 bases lay outside the gene matches. CDR1 and CDR2 (germline): SGHVS, FQNEAQ.

The V call is TRBV7-9, the J call TRBJ1-1; TRBD1 aligns across 7 bases. The CDR3 is 15 amino acids. The junction had 8 bases not matched to a gene; V was cut back by 3 bases and J by 4 bases. Per the germline V gene, CDR1 is SEHNR and CDR2 is FQNEAQ (reference sequence). The CDR3 loop is CASSLRQGASTEAFF. As DNA, the CDR3 is TGTGCCAGCAGCTTGAGACAGGGAGCTAGCACTGAAGCTTTCTTT. The whole variable domain, filled in from reference TRBV7-9 and TRBJ1-1, reads DTGVSQNPRHKITKRGQNVTFRCDPISEHNRLYWYRQTLGQGPEFLTYFQNEAQLEKSRLLSDRFSAERPKGSFSTLEIQRTEQGDSAMYLCASSLRQGASTEAFFGQGTRLTVV.

The CDR3 region has the DNA TGTGCCAGCTGCACAGGGGGCGGCTATGGCTACACCTTC. It is translated as CASCTGGGYGYTF. The rearrangement links TRBV12-3 or TRBV12-4 to TRBJ1-2, with TRBD1 matching over 9 bases. The V segment lost 8 bases and the J segment 4 bases; nucleotides outside the gene matches: 5. The CDR3 is 13 residues long.

The chain has TRBV19 and TRBJ1-5, with D tentatively TRBD1 (5 bases). The V end lost 3 bases, the J end lost 5 bases, and 8 bases lay between the germline ends. Germline CDR1 is LNHDA and CDR2 is SQIVND (reference sequence). The CDR3 spans 13 residues. CDR3 sequence reads: CASSIRADQPQHF. CDR3 nucleotides: TGTGCCAGTAGTATCAGGGCAGATCAGCCCCAGCATTTT. The whole variable domain, filled in from reference TRBV19 and TRBJ1-5, reads DGGITQSPKYLFRKEGQNVTLSCEQNLNHDAMYWYRQDPGQGLRLIYYSQIVNDFQKGDIAEGYSVSREKKESFPLTVTSAQKNPTAFYLCASSIRADQPQHFGDGTRLSIL.

The gene calls are TRBV18 and TRBJ1-5; no firm D call. The CDR3 runs to 14 residues. V was clipped by 1 base and J by 0 bases, with 4 bases between them. CDR1 is KGHSH, CDR2 LQKENI, per germline. CDR3 region: CASSPLYSNQPQHF. CDR3 in DNA: TGTGCCAGCTCACCACTATATAGCAATCAGCCCCAGCATTTT.

This clone was detected a few times. The junction shows a germline mismatch at one end, possibly a read error. This chain connects TRBV30 to TRBJ1-1; TRBD1 aligns across 7 bases. Looked up from germline, CDR1 is GTSNPN and CDR2 is SVGIG (reference sequence). CDR3 length equals 15 residues. This CDR3 is CAWSIPDRRNSEAFF. The CDR3 region has the DNA TGTGCCTGGAGTATCCCGGACAGGAGGAACAGTGAAGCTTTCTTT. Together with reference TRBV30 and TRBJ1-1, the CDR3 gives the full variable domain: SQTIHQWPATLVQPVGSPLSLECTVEGTSNPNLYWYRQAAGRGLQLLFYSVGIGQISSEVPQNLSASRPQDRQFILSSKKLLLSDSGFYLCAWSIPDRRNSEAFFGQGTRLTVV.